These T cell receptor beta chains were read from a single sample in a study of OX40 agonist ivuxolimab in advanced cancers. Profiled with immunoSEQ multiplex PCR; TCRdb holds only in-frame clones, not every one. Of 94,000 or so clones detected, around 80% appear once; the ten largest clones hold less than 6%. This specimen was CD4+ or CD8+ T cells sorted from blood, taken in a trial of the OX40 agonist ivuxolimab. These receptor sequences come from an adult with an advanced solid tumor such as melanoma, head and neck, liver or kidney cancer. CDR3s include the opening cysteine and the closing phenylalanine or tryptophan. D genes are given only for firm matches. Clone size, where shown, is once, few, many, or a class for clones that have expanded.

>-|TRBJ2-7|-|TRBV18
CASSLDTGSSYEQYF
TGTGCCAGCTCACTTGATACAGGGAGCTCCTACGAGCAGTACTTC
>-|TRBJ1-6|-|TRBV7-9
CASSLARVGESPLHF
TGTGCCAGCAGCTTAGCAAGGGTGGGGGAATCACCCCTCCACTTT
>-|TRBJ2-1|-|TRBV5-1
CASSLYNEQFF
TGCGCCAGCAGCTTGTACAATGAGCAGTTCTTC
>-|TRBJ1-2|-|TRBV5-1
CASSLGRTANYGYTF
TGCGCCAGCAGCTTGGGGCGGACAGCTAACTATGGCTACACCTTC
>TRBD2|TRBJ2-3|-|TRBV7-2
CASSLYGLAALGADTQYF
TGTGCCAGCAGCTTATACGGACTAGCGGCCTTGGGGGCAGATACGCAGTATTTT
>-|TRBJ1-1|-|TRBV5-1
CASNLQGNTEAFF
TGCGCCAGCAATTTACAGGGGAACACTGAAGCTTTCTTT
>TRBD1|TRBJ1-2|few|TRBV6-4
CASRQGAKSGYTF
TGTGCCAGCAGGCAGGGGGCTAAAAGTGGCTACACCTTC
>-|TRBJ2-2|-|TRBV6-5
CASSYGANTGELFF
TGTGCCAGCAGTTACGGAGCGAACACCGGGGAGCTGTTTTTT
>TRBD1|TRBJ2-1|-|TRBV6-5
CAISDPGQGNEQFF
TGTGCCATCAGTGACCCCGGACAGGGCAATGAGCAGTTCTTC
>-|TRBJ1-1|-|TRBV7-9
CASSFFAENTEAFF
TGTGCCAGCAGCTTCTTTGCTGAGAACACTGAAGCTTTCTTT
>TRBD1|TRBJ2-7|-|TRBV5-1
CASSITGGLSYEQYF
TGCGCCAGCAGCATCACAGGGGGCCTCTCCTACGAGCAGTACTTC
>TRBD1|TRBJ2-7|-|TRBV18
CASSPEWTGAYEQYF
TGTGCCAGCTCACCGGAATGGACAGGGGCCTACGAGCAGTACTTC
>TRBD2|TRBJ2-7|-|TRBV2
CASNNGLEIYEQYF
TGTGCCAGCAATAACGGACTAGAGATCTACGAGCAGTACTTC
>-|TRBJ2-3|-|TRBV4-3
CASSQDEAGDFTDTQYF
TGCGCCAGCAGCCAAGATGAAGCAGGGGATTTCACAGATACGCAGTATTTT
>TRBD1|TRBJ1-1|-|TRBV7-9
CASSLTRGQANTEAFF
TGTGCCAGCAGCTTAACCCGGGGACAGGCGAACACTGAAGCTTTCTTT
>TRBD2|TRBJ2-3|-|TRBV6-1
CASTGGRANTDTQYF
TGTGCCAGCACGGGGGGGAGGGCGAACACAGATACGCAGTATTTT
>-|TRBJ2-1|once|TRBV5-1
CASSSGTANEQFF
TGCGCCAGCAGCTCCGGGACGGCTAATGAGCAGTTCTTC
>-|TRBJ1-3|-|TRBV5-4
CASSSGQDEDTIYF
TGTGCCAGCAGCTCAGGCCAAGATGAGGACACCATATATTTT
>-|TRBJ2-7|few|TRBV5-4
CASSSGNEQYF
TGTGCCAGCAGCTCAGGTAACGAGCAGTACTTC
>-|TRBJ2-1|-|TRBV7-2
CASTSGTPYNEQFF
TGTGCCAGCACCAGCGGAACACCCTACAATGAGCAGTTCTTC
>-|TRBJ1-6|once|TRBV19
CASSRLEGSNSPLHF
TGTGCCAGTAGTCGTCTTGAGGGTTCCAATTCACCCCTCCACTTT
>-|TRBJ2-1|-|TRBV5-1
CASSLVPSYNEQFF
TGCGCCAGCAGCTTGGTCCCCTCCTACAATGAGCAGTTCTTC
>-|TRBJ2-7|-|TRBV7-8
CASSLGGQSNEQYF
TGTGCCAGCAGCTTGGGGGGACAGTCGAACGAGCAGTACTTC
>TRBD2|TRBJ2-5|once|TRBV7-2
CASSLDTAGGWIQETQYF
TGTGCCAGCAGCTTAGATACCGCGGGAGGGTGGATCCAAGAGACCCAGTACTTC
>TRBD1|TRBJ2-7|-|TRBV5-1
CASSQTGGSYEQYF
TGCGCCAGCAGCCAGACAGGGGGCTCCTACGAGCAGTACTTC
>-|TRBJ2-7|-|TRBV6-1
CASSRTDSYEQYF
TGTGCCAGCTCTCGGACGGATTCCTACGAGCAGTACTTC
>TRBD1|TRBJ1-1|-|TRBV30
CAWATGGKFTEAFF
TGTGCCTGGGCTACAGGGGGGAAGTTCACTGAAGCTTTCTTT
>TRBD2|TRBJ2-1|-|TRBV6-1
CASTGTSFGEQFF
TGTGCCAGCACCGGGACTAGCTTTGGTGAGCAGTTCTTC
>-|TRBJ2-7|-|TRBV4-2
CASSQADYSYEQYF
TGTGCCAGCAGCCAAGCTGACTACTCCTACGAGCAGTACTTC
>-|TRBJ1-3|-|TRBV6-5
CASEAVLGSGNTIYF
TGTGCCAGCGAGGCCGTCCTGGGCTCTGGAAACACCATATATTTT
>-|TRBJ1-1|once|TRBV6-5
CASSYGGEDTEAFF
TGTGCCAGCAGTTACGGAGGGGAGGACACTGAAGCTTTCTTT
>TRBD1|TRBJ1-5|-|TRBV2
CASSVTGGDQPQHF
TGTGCCAGCAGCGTTACAGGGGGAGATCAGCCCCAGCATTTT
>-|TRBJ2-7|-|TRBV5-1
CASSPSGGKHEQYF
TGCGCCAGCAGCCCGTCGGGGGGCAAGCACGAGCAGTACTTC
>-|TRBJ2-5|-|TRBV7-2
CASSLRGETQYF
TGTGCCAGCAGCTTAAGGGGGGAGACCCAGTACTTC
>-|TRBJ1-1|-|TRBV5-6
CASERDWQTNTEAFF
TGTGCCAGCGAGCGGGACTGGCAGACGAACACTGAAGCTTTCTTT
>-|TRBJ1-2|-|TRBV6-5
CASSYLGSYGYTF
TGTGCCAGCAGTTACTTGGGCAGCTATGGCTACACCTTC
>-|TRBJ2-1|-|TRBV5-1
CASSLGSGGSLSSYNEQFF
TGCGCCAGCAGCTTGGGATCCGGGGGCTCTCTGAGCTCCTACAATGAGCAGTTCTTC
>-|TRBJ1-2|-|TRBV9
CASNSGHYGYTF
TGTGCCAGCAACTCGGGTCACTATGGCTACACCTTC
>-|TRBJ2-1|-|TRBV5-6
CASSLDSTYNEQFF
TGTGCCAGCAGCTTGGACAGTACCTACAATGAGCAGTTCTTC
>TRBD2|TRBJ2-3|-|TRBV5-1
CASSLSILAGDLGDTQYF
TGCGCCAGCAGCTTGAGCATTTTAGCGGGAGACCTGGGGGATACGCAGTATTTT
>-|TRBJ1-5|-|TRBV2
CASRAGDSSNQPQHF
TGTGCCAGCAGGGCAGGGGACTCGAGCAATCAGCCCCAGCATTTT
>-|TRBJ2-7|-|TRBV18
CASSPAAYEQYF
TGTGCCAGCTCACCCGCTGCCTACGAGCAGTACTTC
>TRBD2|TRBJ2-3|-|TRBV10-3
CAISLAGGADTQYF
TGTGCCATCAGCCTAGCGGGGGGGGCAGATACGCAGTATTTT
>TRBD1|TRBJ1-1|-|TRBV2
CASSGPTGDREAFF
TGTGCCAGCAGTGGGCCTACAGGGGACCGGGAAGCTTTCTTT
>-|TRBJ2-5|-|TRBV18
CASSLQETQYF
TGTGCCAGCTCACTCCAAGAGACCCAGTACTTC
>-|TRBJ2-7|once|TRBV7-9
CASSPSHYEQYF
TGTGCCAGCAGCCCCTCCCACTACGAGCAGTACTTC
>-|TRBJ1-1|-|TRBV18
CASSAVPVGTEAFF
TGTGCCAGCTCAGCCGTCCCGGTGGGAACTGAAGCTTTCTTT
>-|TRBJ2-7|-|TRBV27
CASSLKGAGIKAYEQYF
TGTGCCAGCAGTTTAAAAGGAGCGGGCATCAAGGCATACGAGCAGTACTTC
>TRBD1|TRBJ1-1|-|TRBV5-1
CASSPWTGPNTEAFF
TGCGCCAGCAGCCCGTGGACAGGGCCGAACACTGAAGCTTTCTTT
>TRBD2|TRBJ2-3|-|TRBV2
CATQGTGGIPDTQYF
TGTGCCACTCAAGGGACGGGGGGGATCCCAGATACGCAGTATTTT
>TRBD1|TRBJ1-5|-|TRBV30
CAWSVRDRYQPQHF
TGTGCCTGGAGTGTAAGGGACAGATATCAGCCCCAGCATTTT
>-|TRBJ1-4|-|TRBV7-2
CASSFSPQRLPNEKLFF
TGTGCCAGCAGCTTTAGCCCGCAAAGGCTCCCGAATGAAAAACTGTTTTTT
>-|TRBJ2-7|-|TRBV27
CASSNRLWAYEQYF
TGTGCCAGCAGCAACAGGCTTTGGGCCTACGAGCAGTACTTC
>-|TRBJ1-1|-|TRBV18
CASSRDTGVFAEAFF
TGTGCCAGCTCTCGCGACACCGGGGTTTTCGCTGAAGCTTTCTTT
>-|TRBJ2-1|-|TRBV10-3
CAISEDSRVDEQFF
TGTGCCATCAGTGAAGACTCTAGGGTCGATGAGCAGTTCTTC